This T cell receptor (beta chain) was sequenced during a study of shared T cell receptors in the human thymus. Trimming removed 3 bases from V and 6 bases from J, with 14 bases in between. CDR1 SEHNR and CDR2 FQNEAQ come from the germline V gene (reference sequence). This CDR3 has 15 amino acids. Repertoires were generated with immunoSEQ multiplex PCR, while TCRdb's copy carries only in-frame clones and drops some. The table has approximately 660,000 clones, around nine tenths seen once. The sample was also linked to a second study, of human thymus T cells. Turning to that study: Thymus specimens were resections from corrective heart surgery. Usage of V and J genes appeared biased in thymic and blood repertoires. Thymic TCR repertoires of unrelated people reportedly overlapped highly.

This clonotype was obtained from a boy under two years old with a congenital heart defect. The sequencing sample was made of thymocytes. The J gene is TRBJ2-2, the V gene TRBV7-9; D is possibly TRBD2 (5 bases). CDR3 residues: CASSFGVASPGELFF. DNA of the CDR3: TGTGCCAGCAGCTTCGGGGTAGCGAGTCCCGGGGAGCTGTTTTTT.